This T cell receptor (beta chain) was retrieved from a study of T-cell reconstitution after alpha-beta-depleted transplantation in children. This clonotype was seen more than once but under ten times. Its antigen is as yet unknown. The TCRbeta library incorporated unique molecular identifiers. One entry per CDR3 protein, called by TCRdb with MiXCR from the PCR reads. The data hold just over 950,000 distinct CDR3 sequences, with about 29% observed a single time. Study outcomes and limitations: Reportedly, roughly two months post-transplant, alpha-beta T cells arose from several hundred expanded graft clones. The high TCRbeta diversity at day 60 in some patients came from surviving recipient T cells and thymic progenitors. The main origin of T-cell counts and diversity one year after transplant was newly produced T cells.

The ends lost 4 bases at V and 0 bases at J; junction bases unmatched: 7. The CDR3 length is 17 residues. Germline values: CDR1 LGHNA, CDR2 YNFKEQ. The chain carries TRBV4-2 and TRBJ2-1; 9 nucleotides line up with TRBD2. The sample was PBMCs, mostly from graft donor cells, taken 360 days after TCRalphabeta/CD19-depleted stem cell transplant. The origin of this receptor is a boy under two years old who had a stem cell transplant for SCID, so the T cells may come from the graft donor. The CDR3: CASSRPSGASSYNEQFF. CDR3 nucleotides: TGTGCCAGCAGCCGACCTAGCGGGGCGAGCTCCTACAATGAGCAGTTCTTC.